Listed below are T cell receptor beta chains from one sample, sequenced in a study of blood T cell repertoires in COVID-19. Some clones are missing from TCRdb's copy, which holds only in-frame ones; the method was immunoSEQ multiplex PCR. The data contain just over 95,000 clones, around nine tenths of them singletons. Input material: peripheral blood. All receptors derive from a human donor in a cohort sampled during active COVID-19. The CDR3 runs from the conserved cysteine through the conserved F or W. The D gene is left open where the match is weak. Some rows mark clone size as missing; the rest say once, few, many or name a class of expanded clone.

clone_size | j_call | v_call | d_call | cdr3_aa | cdr3_nt
once | TRBJ1-4 | TRBV30 | - | CAWTYGTGPGGEKLFF | TGTGCCTGGACCTACGGAACAGGGCCGGGTGGTGAAAAACTGTTTTTT
- | TRBJ1-4 | TRBV5-1 | - | CASSSGAGNEKLFF | TGCGCCAGCAGCTCTGGGGCGGGGAATGAAAAACTGTTTTTT
- | TRBJ1-2 | TRBV18 | TRBD1 | CASSPRDSLYGYTF | TGTGCCAGCTCACCGAGGGACAGCCTCTATGGCTACACCTTC
- | TRBJ1-5 | TRBV4-1 | - | CASSQVPVHSNQPQHF | TGCGCCAGCAGCCAAGTCCCAGTTCATAGCAATCAGCCCCAGCATTTT
few | TRBJ1-5 | TRBV7-3 | - | CASAGTPSGGNQPQHF | TGTGCCAGCGCCGGGACGCCCTCGGGGGGCAATCAGCCCCAGCATTTT
- | TRBJ2-1 | TRBV28 | TRBD2 | CASRAPGLAGGPNEQFF | TGTGCCAGCAGAGCCCCGGGACTAGCGGGAGGGCCAAATGAGCAGTTCTTC
- | TRBJ1-1 | TRBV4-3 | TRBD1 | CASSQDREFNWGTEAFF | TGCGCCAGCAGCCAGGACAGGGAGTTTAATTGGGGCACTGAAGCTTTCTTT
once | TRBJ2-5 | TRBV19 | TRBD1 | CASSTGQGPIQETQYF | TGTGCCAGTAGTACTGGACAGGGTCCTATACAAGAGACCCAGTACTTC
few | TRBJ2-5 | TRBV6-5 | - | CASWSDKGETQYF | TGTGCCAGCTGGTCGGACAAAGGGGAGACCCAGTACTTC
- | TRBJ2-2 | TRBV10-3 | - | CAISGVKNTGELFF | TGTGCCATCAGCGGGGTAAAGAACACCGGGGAGCTGTTTTTT
- | TRBJ2-2 | TRBV24-1 | TRBD2 | CATSDLWLAGVPGELFF | TGTGCCACCAGTGATTTGTGGCTAGCGGGAGTTCCCGGGGAGCTGTTTTTT
- | TRBJ1-5 | TRBV10-3 | - | CAISEQGWGNQPQHF | TGTGCCATCAGTGAACAGGGATGGGGCAATCAGCCCCAGCATTTT
- | TRBJ2-7 | TRBV4-1 | - | CASSQDEIGGAYEQYF | TGCGCCAGCAGCCAAGATGAGATAGGAGGGGCTTACGAGCAGTACTTC
- | TRBJ2-5 | TRBV3-1/TRBV3-2 | TRBD2 | CASSFQRGLAGKETQYF | TGTGCCAGCAGCTTTCAGAGGGGACTAGCGGGGAAAGAGACCCAGTACTTC
- | TRBJ2-2 | TRBV7-2 | TRBD1 | CASSSFGTGGGGELFF | TGTGCCAGCAGCTCCTTCGGGACAGGGGGTGGCGGGGAGCTGTTTTTT
- | TRBJ2-5 | TRBV5-1 | TRBD2 | CASSLAPSGSQETQYF | TGCGCCAGCAGCTTGGCCCCTAGCGGGAGCCAAGAGACCCAGTACTTC
- | TRBJ1-2 | TRBV7-9 | - | CASSFDWAGIDGYTF | TGTGCCAGCAGCTTTGATTGGGCAGGGATCGATGGCTACACCTTC
- | TRBJ1-1 | TRBV28 | - | CASRHDDEAFF | TGTGCCAGCAGACATGATGATGAAGCTTTCTTT
- | TRBJ1-2 | TRBV6-1 | - | CASSDRPWSGYTF | TGTGCCAGCAGTGACCGCCCGTGGAGTGGCTACACCTTC
- | TRBJ2-1 | TRBV2 | TRBD2 | CASSEMGLAGSLNEQFF | TGTGCCAGCAGTGAGATGGGACTAGCGGGTTCACTCAATGAGCAGTTCTTC
few | TRBJ2-7 | TRBV10-3 | TRBD2 | CAISDPPGREPYEQYF | TGTGCCATCAGTGACCCCCCAGGGCGGGAGCCCTACGAGCAGTACTTC
- | TRBJ1-2 | TRBV5-1 | - | CASSLGSDYGYTF | TGCGCCAGCAGCTTGGGGTCGGACTATGGCTACACCTTC
- | TRBJ1-5 | TRBV18 | - | CASSTTGGNQPQHF | TGTGCCAGCTCAACCACCGGAGGGAATCAGCCCCAGCATTTT